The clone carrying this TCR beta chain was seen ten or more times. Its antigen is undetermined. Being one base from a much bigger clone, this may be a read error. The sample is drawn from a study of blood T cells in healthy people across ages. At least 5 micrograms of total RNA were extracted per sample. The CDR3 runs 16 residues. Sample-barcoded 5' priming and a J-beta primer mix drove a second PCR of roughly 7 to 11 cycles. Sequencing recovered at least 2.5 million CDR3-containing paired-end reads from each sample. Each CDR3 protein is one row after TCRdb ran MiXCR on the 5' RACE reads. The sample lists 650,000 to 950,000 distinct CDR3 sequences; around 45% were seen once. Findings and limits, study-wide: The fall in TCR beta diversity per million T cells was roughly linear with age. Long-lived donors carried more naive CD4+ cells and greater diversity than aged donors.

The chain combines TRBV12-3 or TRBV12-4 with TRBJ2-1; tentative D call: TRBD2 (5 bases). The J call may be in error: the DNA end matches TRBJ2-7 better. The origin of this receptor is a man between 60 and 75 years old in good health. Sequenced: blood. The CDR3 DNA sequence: TGTGCCAGCAGCCTTTTTGGACTTTTCACCTACAATGAGCAGTACTTC. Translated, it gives CASSLFGLFTYNEQYF.